Below, 21 T cell receptor beta chains from the same sample are listed, as sequenced in a study of blood T cell repertoires in COVID-19. Generated by immunoSEQ multiplex PCR, the TCRdb table keeps only in-frame clones and is missing some. Among 98,000 or so clones listed, around nine tenths were seen once. Sequencing was done on a sample of peripheral blood. The receptors stem from a human donor in a cohort sampled during active COVID-19.

This chain links TRBV30 with TRBJ2-5; 8 nucleotides agree with TRBD2. V dropped 7 bases and J dropped 1; count of bases not matched to a gene: 8. The germline V gene encodes CDR1 GTSNPN and CDR2 SVGIG (reference sequence). The CDR3 sequence is 14 residues long. The CDR3 sequence is CAFLGAGGQETQYF. The DNA for the CDR3 is TGTGCCTTTCTCGGGGCGGGGGGCCAAGAGACCCAGTACTTC.

This clone appeared a single time. The chain combines TRBV18 with TRBJ1-1; D gene ambiguous. The V end lost 4 bases, the J end lost 4 bases, and 19 bases lay between the germline ends. Germline loops: CDR1 KGHSH, CDR2 LQKENI. CDR3 length: 16 residues. The CDR3 protein is CASSLRTGGGFTEAFF. The CDR3 nucleotides read TGTGCCAGCTCACTACGGACCGGAGGTGGGTTCACTGAAGCTTTCTTT.

This chain links TRBV6-5 with TRBJ1-6, with TRBD1 matching over 9 bases. Per the germline V gene, CDR1 is MNHEY and CDR2 is SVGAGI. V was clipped by 7 bases and J by 10 bases; unmatched bases: 8. The CDR3 contains 14 residues. In DNA form, the CDR3 reads TGTGCCAGCAACCGGGACAGGGCCGTCTCACCCCTCCACTTT. Translated: CASNRDRAVSPLHF.

The rearrangement joins TRBV28 to TRBJ1-2; perhaps TRBD1 as D (6 bases). CDR1 is MDHEN and CDR2 is SYDVKM in the germline V gene. The CDR3 has 14 residues. V lost 2 bases, J lost 6 bases, and 13 bases lay in between. CDR3 nucleotide sequence: TGTGCCAGCAGTTTAACACTAACAGGGCATGGCTACACCTTC. Residues: CASSLTLTGHGYTF.

The rearrangement links TRBV27 to TRBJ2-2; the D is unclear. Germline CDR1 and CDR2: MNHEY and SMNVEV (reference sequence). V lost 1 base and J 8 bases, leaving 11 bases between the germline ends. The CDR3 runs 14 residues. The CDR3 here is CASSLYWSEGELFF. The CDR3 nucleotides read TGTGCCAGCAGTTTATACTGGAGTGAGGGGGAGCTGTTTTTT.

This chain links TRBV9 with TRBJ1-2; tentatively, D is TRBD1 (6 bases). CDR3 size: 13 residues. V lost 0 bases and J lost 6, with 9 bases in between. Germline CDR1 reads SGDLS; CDR2 reads YYNGEE. In DNA form, the CDR3 reads TGTGCCAGCAGCGTAGTTTCAGGGGATGGCTACACCTTC. Its translation: CASSVVSGDGYTF.

CDR3 amino acids: CASSLSAGEQFF. In nucleotides, the CDR3 is TGTGCCAGCAGCTTATCAGCGGGGGAGCAGTTCTTC. This chain links TRBV7-9 with TRBJ2-1, with 7 bases fitting TRBD2. Trimming took 2 bases from V and 10 from J; bases not matched to a gene: 2. The CDR3 contains 12 residues. Germline V gene sequence: CDR1 SEHNR, CDR2 FQNEAQ (reference sequence). The complete variable domain, with remaining parts taken from reference TRBV7-9 and TRBJ2-1, reads DTGVSQNPRHKITKRGQNVTFRCDPISEHNRLYWYRQTLGQGPEFLTYFQNEAQLEKSRLLSDRFSAERPKGSFSTLEIQRTEQGDSAMYLCASSLSAGEQFFGPGTRLTVL.

The chain has TRBV19 and TRBJ2-3; D not certain. This CDR3 region has 13 residues. CDR1 is LNHDA and CDR2 is SQIVND in the germline V gene (reference sequence). Trimming shortened V by 3 bases and J by 1 base, and 5 bases separated the two germline ends. The CDR3 DNA reads as TGTGCCAGTAGTATTAGCCGCACAGATACGCAGTATTTT. It codes for CASSISRTDTQYF.

The chain joins TRBV7-9 to TRBJ2-7; TRBD2 matches at 7 bases. The CDR3 loop spans 13 amino acids. V shed 5 bases and J 6 bases; nucleotides not matched to a gene: 7. The germline gives CDR1 SEHNR, CDR2 FQNEAQ (reference sequence). This CDR3 is CASSGGLVIEQYF. The CDR3 nucleotides are TGTGCCAGCAGCGGCGGACTAGTCATCGAGCAGTACTTC.

J is TRBJ2-1 and V is TRBV27, with D hard to call. The CDR3 loop spans 15 amino acids. Deletions cut 7 bases from V and 0 bases from J, with 13 bases between. CDR1 MNHEY and CDR2 SMNVEV come from the germline V gene (reference sequence). For the CDR3, the DNA is TGTGCCAGCAATTCAGGCAGCAGCTCCTACAATGAGCAGTTCTTC. The encoded protein is CASNSGSSSYNEQFF.

As regards this clone: One junction end disagrees with the germline gene, perhaps due to a read error. The chain uses TRBV13 and TRBJ1-5, with TRBD1 matching over 7 bases. The length of the CDR3 is 14 residues. From germline, CDR1 is PRHDT and CDR2 FYEKMQ (reference sequence). The CDR3: CASSIGQGNQPQHF. The CDR3 DNA is TGTGCCAGCAGCATAGGACAGGGCAATCAGCCCCAGCATTTT.

This clone was seen a few times. V is TRBV30 and J is TRBJ1-2; D is perhaps TRBD1 (6 bases). V was clipped by 3 bases and J by 4 bases, with 12 bases between them. In germline, CDR1 is GTSNPN, CDR2 SVGIG (reference sequence). CDR3 size: 13 residues. Written as DNA, the CDR3 is TGTGCCTGGAGGGTGAGGACAGTCTATGGCTACACCTTC. Amino acid sequence: CAWRVRTVYGYTF.

V is TRBV29-1 and J is TRBJ2-1; 10 positions agree with TRBD2. Per the germline V gene, CDR1 is SQVTM and CDR2 is ANQGSEA. The J segment lost 4 bases and the V segment lost 7 bases, leaving 4 bases of the junction unmatched. This CDR3 is built from 13 residues. CDR3 residues: CSAGLAEYNEQFF. DNA of the CDR3: TGCAGCGCTGGACTAGCGGAATACAATGAGCAGTTCTTC.

This chain joins TRBV9 and TRBJ1-1; D gene ambiguous. Germline V CDR1 and CDR2: SGDLS, YYNGEE. The CDR3 runs to 12 residues. V shed 0 bases and J shed 11 bases, with 11 bases lying between them. This CDR3 reads CASSVGDSGAFF. CDR3 nucleotide sequence: TGTGCCAGCAGCGTAGGAGACTCGGGTGCTTTCTTT.

This clone was detected only once. The rearrangement links TRBV6-2 or TRBV6-3 to TRBJ2-7, with D possibly being TRBD1 (6 bases). Germline V gene lookup returns CDR1 MNHEY and CDR2 SVGEGT. Trimming took off 2 bases at V and 0 bases at J, with 8 bases between the two ends. The CDR3 totals 14 residues. CDR3 loop: CASSYGQFSYEQYF. The CDR3 nucleotides are TGTGCCAGCAGTTACGGACAGTTCTCCTACGAGCAGTACTTC.

The genes are TRBV7-9 and TRBJ1-5, with TRBD1 matching 7 bases. This CDR3 has 15 residues. Looked up from germline, CDR1 is SEHNR and CDR2 is FQNEAQ (reference sequence). The junction had 5 bases not matched to a gene; V was cut back by 2 bases and J by 4 bases. CDR3 amino acids: CASSLSGQINQPQHF. The CDR3, as DNA: TGTGCCAGCAGCTTATCGGGACAGATAAATCAGCCCCAGCATTTT.

V is TRBV6-2 or TRBV6-3 and J is TRBJ2-1, with 14 positions matching TRBD2. This CDR3 is 15 amino acids long. V dropped 6 bases and J dropped 9; count of bases not matched to a gene: 7. Germline loops: CDR1 MNHEY, CDR2 SVGEGT. CDR3 protein: CASSPRLAGGSEQFF. The DNA of the CDR3 is TGTGCCAGCAGCCCAAGACTAGCGGGGGGGAGTGAGCAGTTCTTC.

The chain couples TRBV25-1 to TRBJ1-1; TRBD1 matches at 7 bases. The germline gives CDR1 MGHDK, CDR2 SYGVNS. The CDR3 sequence is 14 residues long. The trim removed 4 bases at V and 9 bases at J, leaving 11 bases unmatched. The CDR3 protein is CASSAPGTAVKAFF. CDR3 nucleotides: TGTGCCAGCAGTGCCCCCGGGACAGCGGTAAAAGCTTTCTTT.

The chain links TRBV4-2 to TRBJ2-7; 8 bases are shared with TRBD1. Germline CDR1 LGHNA, CDR2 YNFKEQ. The CDR3 loop spans 15 amino acids. The trim removed 1 base at V and 3 bases at J, leaving 5 bases unmatched. CDR3 DNA: TGTGCCAGCAGCCAAGCCTCCGGGACAGGCTACGAGCAGTACTTC. It encodes CASSQASGTGYEQYF.

This clone has more than one count but fewer than ten. The chain has TRBV21-1 and TRBJ1-3. TRBV21-1 is recorded as a pseudogene. This CDR3 region has 17 residues. CDR3 protein: CASISSGDSFSGNTIYF. DNA of the CDR3: TGTGCCAGCATCTCTAGCGGGGACTCATTTTCAGGAAACACCATATATTTT.

The chain joins TRBV7-2 to TRBJ2-7; 7 bases match TRBD1. Germline V gene data show CDR1 as SGHTA and CDR2 as FQGNSA. V trimming: 5 bases; J trimming: 1 base; junction bases outside the gene matches: 5. This CDR3 is 14 amino acids long. CDR3 region: CASSRDSFSYEQYF. Written as DNA, the CDR3 is TGTGCCAGCAGCAGGGACAGTTTTTCCTACGAGCAGTACTTC.